The 16 T cell receptor beta chains in this list originate from one sample, sequenced in a study of T cells after posttransplantation cyclophosphamide. Produced via immunoSEQ multiplex PCR; TCRdb's table is partial and in-frame only. This sample has approximately 39,000 clones, with around 80% found just once. Treatment was busulfan-fludarabine conditioning, a marrow graft, and cyclophosphamide on days +3 and +4. Source: CD4+ T cells sorted from blood, taken 1903 days after a stem cell transplant with posttransplant cyclophosphamide. Source of these receptors: a female patient in her thirties or forties who received an allogeneic stem cell transplant from a related donor, was CMV-positive, and had no GVHD. Part of the T cells may come from the graft donor.

J is TRBJ1-1 and V is TRBV9; D might be TRBD1 (5 bases). Germline CDR1 and CDR2: SGDLS and YYNGEE. The CDR3 covers 16 residues. The V end lost 0 bases, the J end lost 4 bases, and 16 bases lay between the germline ends. In DNA, the CDR3 is TGTGCCAGCAGCGTAGCTCCGCTGGGAGGGGCCACTGAAGCTTTCTTT. Amino acid sequence: CASSVAPLGGATEAFF.

The chain combines TRBV2 with TRBJ1-1; perhaps TRBD1 as D (5 bases). CDR1 and CDR2 (germline): SNHLY, FYNNEI. This CDR3 contains 11 residues. V gave up 5 bases and J gave up 8 bases, with 9 bases separating them. This chain's CDR3 is CASSLRQEAFF. Here the CDR3 DNA reads TGTGCCAGCAGTCTCCGACAGGAAGCTTTCTTT.

The chain combines TRBV18 with TRBJ1-4, with D maybe TRBD1 (5 bases). CDR3 length: 16 residues. In germline, CDR1 is KGHSH, CDR2 LQKENI. Trimming removed 7 bases from V and 3 bases from J, with 18 bases in between. CDR3 nucleotide sequence: TGTGCCAGCTGGTTCGGGGGAGGAGGAGCTAATGAAAAACTGTTTTTT. Its translation is CASWFGGGGANEKLFF.

This clone has a handful of counts. The chain couples TRBV6-6 to TRBJ1-5; 7 bases are shared with TRBD1. Unmatched junction bases numbered 12, after V lost 6 bases and J lost 7 bases. The CDR3 sequence is 15 residues long. In germline, CDR1 is MNHNY, CDR2 SVGAGI (reference sequence). The DNA for the CDR3 is TGTGCCAGCAGAAACGTAAGGGGGCGCGGACAGCCCCAGCATTTT. It codes for CASRNVRGRGQPQHF.

Regarding this clone: Other DNA sequences from this sample encode an identical CDR3 as well. The gene calls are TRBV5-1 and TRBJ1-5; D is uncertain. CDR1 is SGHRS and CDR2 is YFSETQ in the germline V gene. There are 14 residues in the CDR3. V was pared by 2 bases and J by 3 bases, with 9 bases between. CDR3 sequence (DNA): TGCGCCAGCAGCTTAGGAGGGAACAATCAGCCCCAGCATTTT. Its translation is CASSLGGNNQPQHF.

With regard to this clone: The junction differs from germline at one of its ends, possibly a read error. The same CDR3 also results from other DNA sequences found in this sample. This chain links TRBV6-6 with TRBJ1-5; D unclear. The CDR3 totals 15 residues. CDR1 MNHNY and CDR2 SVGAGI come from the germline V gene (reference sequence). CDR3 DNA: TGTGCCAGCAGTTACGACGGGGAGGGCAATCAGCCCCAACATTTT. It yields the protein CASSYDGEGNQPQHF.

There are a few counts of this clone. This rearrangement joins TRBV2 to TRBJ2-7; 8 bases map to TRBD2. Per the germline V gene, CDR1 is SNHLY and CDR2 is FYNNEI. Germline trimming cut 8 bases from V and 0 bases from J; bases unmatched to any gene: 6. The CDR3 runs to 14 residues. In DNA form, the CDR3 reads TGTGCCAGCGGCGGGGGGACCGGCTCCTACGAGCAGTACTTC. Its protein product is CASGGGTGSYEQYF.

The CDR3 here is CASSSQGAQGNTIYF. CDR3 coding DNA: TGTGCCAGCAGCTCACAGGGGGCGCAGGGAAACACCATATATTTT. V is TRBV28 and J is TRBJ1-3; 9 bases fit TRBD1. Losses at the gene ends were 6 bases for V and 4 bases for J; bases not matched to a gene: 7. Germline-derived CDR1 and CDR2 are MDHEN and SYDVKM. The CDR3 totals 15 residues.

The chain is built from TRBV28 and TRBJ1-2; the D is unclear. V lost 3 bases, J lost 1 base, and 3 bases lay in between. Germline CDR1 and CDR2: MDHEN and SYDVKM. The CDR3 is 12 amino acids. CDR3 DNA: TGTGCCAGCAGTTTGCGTAACTATGGCTACACCTTC. Translating it yields CASSLRNYGYTF.

This clone has only a few counts. This chain links TRBV28 with TRBJ1-5, with TRBD1 identical over 7 bases. Trimming took 6 bases from V and 5 from J; bases not matched to a gene: 7. CDR1 is MDHEN and CDR2 is SYDVKM in the germline V gene. The length of the CDR3 is 14 residues. This chain's CDR3 is CASSRQGNYQPQHF. The CDR3 DNA reads as TGTGCCAGCAGCCGACAGGGAAATTATCAGCCCCAGCATTTT.

The chain employs TRBV7-3 and TRBJ2-2, with TRBD1 identical over 7 bases. CDR3 length equals 16 residues. Per the germline V gene, CDR1 is SGHTA and CDR2 is FQGTGA. V was pared by 5 bases and J by 5 bases, with 11 bases of the junction left unmatched. The CDR3 reads CASSDIQGLGTGELFF. CDR3 in DNA: TGTGCCAGCAGCGACATACAGGGGCTTGGGACCGGGGAGCTGTTTTTT.

The chain carries TRBV7-8 and TRBJ2-7; tentative D call: TRBD1 (6 bases). CDR3 length: 15 amino acids. With 5 bases removed from V and 5 bases from J, the gap between germline ends came to 19 bases. Germline V lookup: CDR1 SGHVS, CDR2 FQNEAQ. DNA for the CDR3: TGTGCCAGCAGCGAGAGGACCGGGACAAATAACGAGCAGTACTTC. Protein: CASSERTGTNNEQYF.

The chain uses TRBV5-1 and TRBJ2-3, with D perhaps matching TRBD1 (6 bases). This CDR3 spans 15 amino acids. Per germline, CDR1 SGHRS and CDR2 YFSETQ. Trimming cost V 2 bases and J 0 bases, with 10 bases left between them. The CDR3 here is CASSFKDSSTDTQYF. The CDR3 nucleotides are TGCGCCAGCAGCTTCAAGGACAGTAGCACAGATACGCAGTATTTT. Together with reference TRBV5-1 and TRBJ2-3, the CDR3 gives the full variable domain: KAGVTQTPRYLIKTRGQQVTLSCSPISGHRSVSWYQQTPGQGLQFLFEYFSETQRNKGNFPGRFSGRQFSNSRSEMNVSTLELGDSALYLCASSFKDSSTDTQYFGPGTRLTVL.

This chain links TRBV19 with TRBJ2-1, with TRBD2 matching 13 bases. This CDR3 contains 16 residues. Germline values: CDR1 LNHDA, CDR2 SQIVND (reference sequence). J gave up 4 bases and V 5 bases, and 5 bases lay outside the gene matches. The CDR3 here is CASSLRLAGGYNEQFF. Here the CDR3 DNA reads TGTGCCAGTAGTCTCCGACTAGCGGGGGGTTACAATGAGCAGTTCTTC.

This chain links TRBV11-2 with TRBJ2-2; D might be TRBD1 (5 bases). Germline lookup yields CDR1 SGHAT and CDR2 FQNNGV. Trimming removed 9 bases from V and 3 bases from J, with 20 bases in between. The CDR3 sequence is 16 residues long. The DNA for the CDR3 is TGTGCCAGAGGGGCCAGGGCTTCTAAGTACACCGGGGAGCTGTTTTTT. Protein: CARGARASKYTGELFF. The full variable domain, completed using reference TRBV11-2 and TRBJ2-2, is EAGVAQSPRYKIIEKRQSVAFWCNPISGHATLYWYQQILGQGPKLLIQFQNNGVVDDSQLPKDRFSAERLKGVDSTLKIQPAKLEDSAVYLCARGARASKYTGELFFGEGSRLTVL.

The CDR3 coding sequence is TGTGCCAGTAGTCAGGGCCGGAACACTGAAGCTTTCTTT. The encoded protein is CASSQGRNTEAFF. The rearrangement uses TRBV19 and TRBJ1-1; D is perhaps TRBD1 (5 bases). Germline CDR1 reads LNHDA; CDR2 reads SQIVND (reference sequence). The V end was cut by 5 bases, the J end by 1 base, with 8 bases between. The CDR3 runs 13 residues.